A selection of T cell receptor beta chains follows, all from one sample in a study of cytomegalovirus exposure and HLA in healthy donors. The method was immunoSEQ multiplex PCR; TCRdb's version includes in-frame clones alone and lacks a portion of them. Of 75,000 or so clones listed, approximately 74% were seen once; the top ten hold about 24%. The source material was PBMCs. Receptors originate from a woman in her thirties in good health and CMV-seropositive. The CDR3 runs from the conserved cysteine through the conserved F or W. A D gene is named only where the DNA matches it firmly. Some rows mark clone size as missing; the rest say once, few, many or name a class of expanded clone.

v_call	clone_size	d_call	j_call	cdr3_aa	cdr3_nt
TRBV5-1	.	.	TRBJ2-3	CASSLSLAGDTQYF	TGCGCCAGCAGCTTGTCCCTAGCTGGAGATACGCAGTATTTT
TRBV9	.	.	TRBJ2-1	CASSVGRGGINEQFF	TGTGCCAGCAGCGTAGGCAGGGGCGGAATCAATGAGCAGTTCTTC
TRBV11-2	.	TRBD2	TRBJ2-3	CASSLIGTSRKPDTQYF	TGTGCCAGCAGCTTGATCGGGACTAGCAGAAAACCAGATACGCAGTATTTT
TRBV30	.	TRBD1	TRBJ1-2	CAWSVGQRGDRGYTF	TGTGCCTGGAGTGTGGGACAGAGGGGAGATCGTGGCTACACCTTC
TRBV5-6	.	TRBD1	TRBJ1-2	CASSQGRGRGYTF	TGTGCCAGCAGTCAAGGCAGGGGGCGCGGGTACACCTTC
TRBV6-5	.	TRBD1	TRBJ2-7	CASSYRWTGSTYEQYF	TGTGCCAGCAGTTACCGTTGGACAGGGAGCACCTACGAGCAGTACTTC
TRBV6-5	.	.	TRBJ2-1	CASSYSRTYNEQFF	TGTGCCAGCAGTTACTCGAGGACATACAATGAGCAGTTCTTC
TRBV9	.	.	TRBJ2-7	CASSVDSFPLSEQYF	TGTGCCAGCAGCGTAGACTCCTTTCCTCTCTCCGAGCAGTACTTC
TRBV6-6	once	.	TRBJ1-1	CASSPNTEAFF	TGTGCCAGCAGCCCTAACACTGAAGCTTTCTTT
TRBV6-5	.	.	TRBJ1-5	CASSKDSNSNQPQHF	TGTGCCAGCAGTAAGGACAGCAATAGCAATCAGCCCCAGCATTTT
TRBV14	few	TRBD2	TRBJ2-1	CASSQQGTGLAGLNEQFF	TGTGCCAGCAGCCAACAAGGGACAGGACTAGCGGGACTCAATGAGCAGTTCTTC
TRBV27	few	.	TRBJ1-5	CASSIGNQPQHF	TGTGCCAGCAGTATAGGCAATCAGCCCCAGCATTTT
TRBV19	.	TRBD1	TRBJ2-7	CASSTSTGSEQYF	TGTGCCAGTAGTACGTCGACAGGGAGCGAGCAGTACTTC
TRBV28	few	.	TRBJ2-1	CASSLASVGHNEQFF	TGTGCCAGCAGTCTTGCTAGCGTGGGCCACAATGAGCAGTTCTTC
TRBV5-4	.	TRBD2	TRBJ2-7	CATRPQGLAGGEQYF	TGTGCCACCAGGCCCCAGGGACTAGCGGGAGGCGAGCAGTACTTC
TRBV7-2	.	.	TRBJ1-5	CATSTGISNQPQHF	TGTGCCACCAGTACAGGGATTAGCAATCAGCCCCAGCATTTT
TRBV28	.	TRBD2	TRBJ2-7	CASSPWERGSYEQYF	TGTGCCAGCTCGCCCTGGGAGCGGGGCTCCTACGAGCAGTACTTC
TRBV7-2	few	.	TRBJ2-2	CASSPWGPELFF	TGTGCCAGCAGCCCCTGGGGGCCGGAGCTGTTTTTT
TRBV7-2	.	TRBD1	TRBJ1-2	CASSLARTGGSYGYTF	TGTGCCAGCAGCTTAGCCAGGACAGGGGGCAGCTATGGCTACACCTTC
TRBV6-5	.	.	TRBJ2-1	CASSYNPRRENEQFF	TGTGCCAGCAGTTACAACCCTCGAAGGGAGAATGAGCAGTTCTTC
TRBV29-1	.	TRBD2	TRBJ2-1	CSLRLAVSYNEQFF	TGCAGCCTAAGACTAGCGGTCTCCTACAATGAGCAGTTCTTC
TRBV7-9	.	.	TRBJ2-2	CASSLGQVGTGELFF	TGTGCCAGCAGCTTAGGACAGGTCGGAACCGGGGAGCTGTTTTTT
TRBV4-2	.	TRBD2	TRBJ2-7	CASSQEEREGLYEQYF	TGTGCCAGCAGCCAAGAAGAGCGGGAGGGCCTATACGAGCAGTACTTC
TRBV6-5	.	.	TRBJ1-5	CASRGGPYSNQPQHF	TGTGCCAGCAGGGGGGGACCGTATAGCAATCAGCCCCAGCATTTT
TRBV10-3	.	TRBD1	TRBJ1-5	CAIGGGLPSGNQPQHF	TGTGCCATCGGAGGGGGCCTGCCCTCCGGCAATCAGCCCCAGCATTTT
TRBV4-3	.	TRBD2	TRBJ2-3	CASSQTSGGPDTQYF	TGCGCCAGCAGCCAAACTAGCGGGGGGCCAGATACGCAGTATTTT
TRBV2	.	TRBD2	TRBJ2-3	CATQREGLAADTQYF	TGTGCCACCCAGCGGGAGGGATTGGCCGCAGATACGCAGTATTTT
TRBV4-3	.	TRBD2	TRBJ2-1	CASSQGSGSGNEQFF	TGCGCCAGCAGCCAAGGTAGCGGGAGCGGCAATGAGCAGTTCTTC
TRBV4-3	few	.	TRBJ2-2	CASSQEPAGNTGELFF	TGCGCCAGCAGCCAAGAGCCAGCGGGTAACACCGGGGAGCTGTTTTTT
TRBV6-5	few	.	TRBJ1-1	CASSAKYTEAFF	TGTGCCAGCAGCGCGAAATACACTGAAGCTTTCTTT
TRBV28	few	.	TRBJ2-3	CASSTMSTDTQYF	TGTGCCAGCAGTACAATGAGCACAGATACGCAGTATTTT
TRBV7-8	.	.	TRBJ1-4	CASSLGTKNEKLFF	TGTGCCAGCAGCTTGGGGACAAAGAATGAAAAACTGTTTTTT
TRBV20-1	.	.	TRBJ1-5	CSASSNQPQHF	TGCAGTGCTAGTAGTAATCAGCCCCAGCATTTT
TRBV4-3	.	TRBD1	TRBJ2-5	CASSQARDRTGRETQYF	TGCGCCAGCAGCCAGGCCCGGGACCGGACAGGGAGGGAGACCCAGTACTTC
TRBV25-1	few	TRBD2	TRBJ2-5	CASSERLAVKETQYF	TGTGCCAGCAGTGAACGTCTAGCGGTAAAAGAGACCCAGTACTTC
TRBV6-1	.	.	TRBJ1-5	CASSETRYSNQPQHF	TGTGCCAGCAGTGAGACAAGGTATAGCAATCAGCCCCAGCATTTT
TRBV4-1	.	.	TRBJ1-5	CASSPLLGSPQHF	TGCGCCAGCAGCCCCCTTCTCGGGTCGCCCCAGCATTTT
TRBV10-3	.	TRBD2	TRBJ2-4	CAIRGLAGVRDKNIQYF	TGTGCCATCAGAGGACTAGCGGGAGTCCGTGACAAAAACATTCAGTACTTC
TRBV2	.	TRBD1	TRBJ1-4	CASSANRGLNEKLFF	TGTGCCAGCAGCGCAAACAGGGGGCTGAATGAAAAACTGTTTTTT
TRBV18	.	TRBD2	TRBJ2-7	CASSPMASGRGEQYF	TGTGCCAGCTCACCAATGGCTAGCGGGAGGGGCGAGCAGTACTTC
TRBV30	few	TRBD1	TRBJ1-2	CASGGQGGYGYTF	TGTGCCTCCGGAGGACAGGGGGGCTATGGCTACACCTTC